The 28 T cell receptor beta chains reported below all come from one sample, sequenced in a study of long-term antiretroviral therapy in people with HIV. Survey level was the resolution at which the v3.0 immunoSEQ assay ran. Repertoires were generated with immunoSEQ multiplex PCR, while TCRdb's copy carries only in-frame clones and drops some. The table records tens of thousands of clones, roughly four fifths of them present only once. This specimen was unsorted PBMCs, taken 1 year after starting antiretroviral therapy. Receptor source: a man between 18 and 29 years old with HIV.

The chain recombines TRBV29-1 with TRBJ1-3, with D uncertain. From germline, CDR1 is SQVTM and CDR2 ANQGSEA. CDR3 length equals 12 residues. Trimming stripped 7 bases from V and 1 base from J, with 8 bases between. The CDR3 DNA reads TGCAGCGCCCGCAATTCTGGAAACACCATATATTTT. It specifies CSARNSGNTIYF.

The V call is TRBV27, the J call TRBJ2-1, with D perhaps TRBD1 or TRBD2 (5 bases each). Per germline, CDR1 MNHEY and CDR2 SMNVEV (reference sequence). V lost 2 bases and J lost 2, with 10 bases in between. The CDR3 spans 15 residues. CDR3 in amino acids: CASSLSMGPYNEQFF. CDR3 sequence (DNA): TGTGCCAGCAGTTTAAGTATGGGACCCTACAATGAGCAGTTCTTC.

The chain is built from TRBV11-3 and TRBJ2-7; the D is unclear. Germline-derived CDR1 and CDR2 are SGHNT and YENEEA. This CDR3 has 15 residues. Trimming pared 0 bases from V and 2 bases from J, leaving 11 bases between. CDR3 sequence reads: CASSLDSAIAYEQYF. In DNA form, the CDR3 reads TGTGCCAGCAGCTTAGACTCTGCCATCGCCTACGAGCAGTACTTC.

The chain carries TRBV27 and TRBJ2-1; maybe TRBD2 (7 bases). CDR3 length: 16 amino acids. Germline V CDR1 and CDR2: MNHEY, SMNVEV (reference sequence). Between the trimmed V and J ends, which lost 5 bases and 1 base, there was a span of 15 bases. The CDR3 spells CASSPWGGASYNEQFF. CDR3 coding DNA: TGTGCCAGCAGTCCCTGGGGGGGGGCTTCCTACAATGAGCAGTTCTTC.

V and J are TRBV11-2 and TRBJ2-5; D remains ambiguous. V lost 5 bases and J 9 bases, leaving 19 bases between the germline ends. From germline, CDR1 is SGHAT and CDR2 FQNNGV. The CDR3 spans 14 residues. CDR3 residues: CASSHIRAPQAQYF. Here the CDR3 DNA reads TGTGCCAGCAGCCATATCCGGGCCCCTCAGGCCCAGTACTTC.

As for this clone: An end of the junction does not agree with germline; a read error may underlie this. V is TRBV7-7 and J is TRBJ2-5, with 8 bases fitting TRBD2. The V gene's germline CDR1 is SSHAT and CDR2 FNYEAQ (reference sequence). This CDR3 region has 15 residues. The CDR3 nucleotides read TGTGCTAGCACCTTTGGGGGTCTAGCGGGAGAGACCCAGTACTTC. Protein sequence: CASTFGGLAGETQYF.

The chain combines TRBV5-4 with TRBJ2-2; no definite D call. This CDR3 spans 14 amino acids. The germline V and J ends were trimmed by 3 bases and 3 bases, with 9 bases remaining between them. CDR1 and CDR2 (germline): SGHNT, YYREEE (reference sequence). The CDR3 nucleotides read TGTGCCAGCAGCTCGCCTGGTTACACCGGGGAGCTGTTTTTT. It yields the protein CASSSPGYTGELFF.

The table lists this clone with a few counts. J is TRBJ1-3 and V is TRBV10-1; D is undetermined. This CDR3 spans 14 amino acids. V was shortened by 6 bases and J by 3 bases, with 12 bases between the two germline ends. The germline V gene has CDR1 WNHNN and CDR2 SYGVQD (reference sequence). CDR3 loop: CASRPTIHGNTIYF. The DNA of the CDR3 is TGCGCCAGCAGGCCGACCATCCATGGAAACACCATATATTTT.

In this sample, this clone turned up once. DNA of the CDR3: TGTGCCAGCTCACCAGGCGGGCCCTTGGGCACCGGGGAGCTGTTTTTT. Translated: CASSPGGPLGTGELFF. The chain has TRBV18 and TRBJ2-2; D may be TRBD2 (5 bases). Germline lookup yields CDR1 KGHSH and CDR2 LQKENI. This CDR3 is built from 16 residues. Trimming took 2 bases from V and 4 from J, leaving 14 bases between them.

This clone was picked up one time. The chain combines TRBV9 with TRBJ1-1; possible D gene TRBD1, 5 bases. The CDR3 covers 13 residues. Between the trimmed V and J ends, which lost 2 bases and 7 bases, there was a span of 12 bases. CDR1 and CDR2 (germline): SGDLS, YYNGEE. In DNA, the CDR3 is TGTGCCAGCAGCGTCGACCCAACAGGTGAAGCTTTCTTT. This encodes CASSVDPTGEAFF.

This clone was observed once. V gene TRBV6-5 combines with J gene TRBJ2-3; TRBD2 matches at 8 bases. V lost 6 bases to trimming and J lost 2 bases; unmatched junction nucleotides: 7. Germline V gene sequence: CDR1 MNHEY, CDR2 SVGAGI. The CDR3 runs 15 residues. CDR3 DNA: TGTGCCAGCAGGAGCGGGGGTTTTAACACAGATACGCAGTATTTT. This sequence encodes CASRSGGFNTDTQYF.

This clone showed up just a few times. This chain uses TRBV5-1 with TRBJ1-5, with TRBD1 as a possible D gene (6 bases). V was clipped by 1 base and J by 0 bases, with 8 bases between them. Looked up from germline, CDR1 is SGHRS and CDR2 is YFSETQ. CDR3 length: 15 amino acids. The CDR3 DNA reads TGCGCCAGCAGCTTGACAGGGAATAGCAATCAGCCCCAGCATTTT. Its translation: CASSLTGNSNQPQHF. Full variable domain (outside the CDR3, taken from reference TRBV5-1 and TRBJ1-5): KAGVTQTPRYLIKTRGQQVTLSCSPISGHRSVSWYQQTPGQGLQFLFEYFSETQRNKGNFPGRFSGRQFSNSRSEMNVSTLELGDSALYLCASSLTGNSNQPQHFGDGTRLSIL.

The genes are TRBV6-6 and TRBJ2-4; 7 bases map to TRBD2. The CDR3 consists of 14 residues. V trimming: 5 bases; J trimming: 1 base; junction bases outside the gene matches: 2. The germline V gene has CDR1 MNHNY and CDR2 SVGAGI (reference sequence). The CDR3 is CASSLAEAKNIQYF. The CDR3 nucleotides are TGTGCCAGCAGTCTAGCGGAGGCCAAAAACATTCAGTACTTC.

The chain joins TRBV19 to TRBJ2-7, with D perhaps given as TRBD1 or TRBD2 (5 bases each). This CDR3 is built from 13 residues. The V and J ends lost 6 bases and 3 bases respectively, with 12 bases between them. CDR1 LNHDA and CDR2 SQIVND come from the germline V gene (reference sequence). The CDR3 is CASSKLGVYEQYF. Written as DNA, the CDR3 is TGTGCCAGTAGCAAGCTGGGGGTCTACGAGCAGTACTTC.

This clone has a handful of counts. The chain couples TRBV2 to TRBJ2-7; D is possibly TRBD2 (5 bases). This CDR3 is built from 14 residues. The V and J ends lost 4 bases and 1 base respectively, with 11 bases between them. Germline CDR1 is SNHLY and CDR2 is FYNNEI. The DNA of the CDR3 is TGTGCCAGCAGTGGTTTTAGCGAGTCCTACGAGCAGTACTTC. It codes for CASSGFSESYEQYF.

The chain carries TRBV11-3 and TRBJ1-1; D ambiguous. The germline V gene has CDR1 SGHNT and CDR2 YENEEA. Trimming shortened V by 4 bases and J by 5 bases, and 11 bases separated the two germline ends. The CDR3 covers 13 residues. The CDR3 bases are TGTGCCAGCAGCTGGACTGGAGGGACTGAAGCTTTCTTT. It specifies CASSWTGGTEAFF.

The J gene is TRBJ2-3, the V gene TRBV6-5, with 10 bases aligning to TRBD2. This CDR3 region has 15 residues. Germline V gene data show CDR1 as MNHEY and CDR2 as SVGAGI. With V trimmed by 4 bases and J by 1 base, 2 bases remained unmatched. CDR3 sequence (DNA): TGTGCCAGCAGTTTCGGACTAGCGGGCACAGATACGCAGTATTTT. Protein product: CASSFGLAGTDTQYF.

This rearrangement joins TRBV5-5 to TRBJ2-7; TRBD1 agrees at 7 bases. V gave up 3 bases and J gave up 3 bases; unmatched junction bases: 15. Germline-derived CDR1 and CDR2 are SGHKS and YYEKEE (reference sequence). This CDR3 contains 17 residues. In DNA form, the CDR3 reads TGTGCCAGCAGCTCAGCCCCCGGGACAGAAACCCTCTACGAGCAGTACTTC. Its protein is CASSSAPGTETLYEQYF.

The chain uses TRBV5-1 and TRBJ2-5, with D perhaps matching TRBD2 (6 bases). The CDR3 runs 13 residues. The germline V gene encodes CDR1 SGHRS and CDR2 YFSETQ. V lost 5 bases, J lost 4 bases, and 12 bases lay in between. The CDR3 loop reads CASRSLGGETQYF. The CDR3, as DNA: TGCGCCAGCAGATCATTGGGGGGAGAGACCCAGTACTTC.

The chain carries TRBV5-1 and TRBJ2-7; maybe TRBD2 (6 bases). Germline V gene sequence: CDR1 SGHRS, CDR2 YFSETQ. The V gene lost 6 bases and the J gene lost 5 bases, with 21 bases spanning the gap. CDR3 length: 15 residues. CDR3 in DNA: TGCGCCAGCAAGAGGTGGGCGGAGGGGCAGGACGAGCAGTACTTC. Its translation: CASKRWAEGQDEQYF. The full variable domain, completed using reference TRBV5-1 and TRBJ2-7, is KAGVTQTPRYLIKTRGQQVTLSCSPISGHRSVSWYQQTPGQGLQFLFEYFSETQRNKGNFPGRFSGRQFSNSRSEMNVSTLELGDSALYLCASKRWAEGQDEQYFGPGTRLTVT.

The V call is TRBV19, the J call TRBJ1-2; D uncertain. Germline V CDR1 and CDR2: LNHDA, SQIVND (reference sequence). The CDR3 extends over 12 amino acids. Between the trimmed V and J ends, which lost 5 bases and 8 bases, there was a span of 12 bases. The CDR3 DNA sequence: TGTGCCAGTAGTGACCGGGCGTACGGCTACACCTTC. Residues: CASSDRAYGYTF.

The rearrangement uses TRBV5-1 and TRBJ2-2; 8 nucleotides match TRBD2. The CDR3 covers 16 residues. Trimming removed 5 bases from V and 0 bases from J; junction bases left unmatched: 6. In germline, CDR1 is SGHRS, CDR2 YFSETQ. Here the CDR3 DNA reads TGCGCCAGCAGGGGTAGCGGGGCAGCGAACACCGGGGAGCTGTTTTTT. Encoded protein: CASRGSGAANTGELFF.

The CDR3 bases are TGTGCCAGCAGTCTCCGACTAGCGGGAGGGCCATCCTACGAGCAGTACTTC. Amino acid sequence: CASSLRLAGGPSYEQYF. The chain uses TRBV27 and TRBJ2-7; TRBD2 agrees at 14 bases. The CDR3 extends over 17 amino acids. Germline CDR1 is MNHEY and CDR2 is SMNVEV (reference sequence). With 5 bases clipped from V and 1 base from J, the junction kept 7 bases outside the gene matches.

This chain joins TRBV28 and TRBJ1-6; D remains unclear. Trimming removed 3 bases from V and 0 bases from J, with 9 bases in between. The V gene's germline CDR1 is MDHEN and CDR2 SYDVKM. CDR3 length: 16 amino acids. The CDR3 spells CASSFGTSSYNSPLHF. CDR3 nucleotides: TGTGCCAGCAGTTTCGGCACTAGCTCCTATAATTCACCCCTCCACTTT. The full variable domain, its missing parts supplied by reference TRBV28 and TRBJ1-6, is DVKVTQSSRYLVKRTGEKVFLECVQDMDHENMFWYRQDPGLGLRLIYFSYDVKMKEKGDIPEGYSVSREKKERFSLILESASTNQTSMYLCASSFGTSSYNSPLHFGNGTRLTVT.

The chain couples TRBV6-1 to TRBJ1-5; D is ambiguous. The CDR3 covers 15 residues. Trimming pared 2 bases from V and 0 bases from J, leaving 8 bases between. Germline V CDR1 and CDR2: MNHNS, SASEGT. The CDR3 coding sequence is TGTGCCAGCAGTGAAACGGGGAATAGCAATCAGCCCCAGCATTTT. Its translation: CASSETGNSNQPQHF.

The chain employs TRBV27 and TRBJ1-2; a weak D match, TRBD1 (6 bases). Germline-derived CDR1 and CDR2 are MNHEY and SMNVEV (reference sequence). The CDR3 sequence is 15 residues long. The ends were cut back, 0 bases at V and 6 bases at J, with 14 bases in the middle. The CDR3 nucleotides are TGTGCCAGCAGTTTATCGTCCCGGGGGCAGGATGGCTACACCTTC. It yields the protein CASSLSSRGQDGYTF.

V gene TRBV4-1 combines with J gene TRBJ2-3; D unresolved. The CDR3 loop spans 13 amino acids. V lost 2 bases and J lost 6, with 9 bases in between. Germline V CDR1 and CDR2: MGHRA, YSYEKL. The CDR3 nucleotides are TGCGCCAGCAGCCAACAGGCAGGTGATACGCAGTATTTT. As protein: CASSQQAGDTQYF.

This clone was recorded only once. The chain carries TRBV2 and TRBJ2-7; D possibly corresponds to TRBD2 (5 bases). The V gene lost 3 bases and the J gene lost 5 bases, with 11 bases spanning the gap. CDR3 length: 13 residues. Germline lookup yields CDR1 SNHLY and CDR2 FYNNEI. The CDR3 DNA sequence: TGTGCCAGCAGTGAGGCGGTGCGGGACGAGCAGTACTTC. Protein sequence: CASSEAVRDEQYF.